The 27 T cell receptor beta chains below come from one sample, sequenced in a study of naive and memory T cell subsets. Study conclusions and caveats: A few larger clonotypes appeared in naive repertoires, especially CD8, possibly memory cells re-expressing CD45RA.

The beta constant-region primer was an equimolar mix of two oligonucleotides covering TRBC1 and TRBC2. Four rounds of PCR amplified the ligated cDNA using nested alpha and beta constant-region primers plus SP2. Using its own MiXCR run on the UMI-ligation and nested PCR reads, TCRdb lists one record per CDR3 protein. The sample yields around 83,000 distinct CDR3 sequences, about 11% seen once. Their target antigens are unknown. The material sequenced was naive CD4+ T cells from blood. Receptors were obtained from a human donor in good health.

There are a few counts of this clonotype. The CDR3 protein is CASSFPDQPQHF. Here the CDR3 DNA reads TGTGCCAGCAGCTTTCCCGATCAGCCCCAGCATTTT. The chain recombines TRBV7-9 with TRBJ1-5, with D unclear. The CDR3 sequence is 12 residues long. Trimming left V 3 bases short and J 5 bases short, with 5 bases between. Per the germline V gene, CDR1 is SEHNR and CDR2 is FQNEAQ (reference sequence).

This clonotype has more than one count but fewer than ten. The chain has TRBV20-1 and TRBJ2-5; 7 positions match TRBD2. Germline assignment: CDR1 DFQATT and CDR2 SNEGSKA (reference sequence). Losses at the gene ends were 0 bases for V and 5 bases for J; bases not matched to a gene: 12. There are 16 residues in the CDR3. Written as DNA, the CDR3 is TGCAGTGCTAGAGATCTAAGGACTAGAACTCGGGAGACCCAGTACTTC. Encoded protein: CSARDLRTRTRETQYF.

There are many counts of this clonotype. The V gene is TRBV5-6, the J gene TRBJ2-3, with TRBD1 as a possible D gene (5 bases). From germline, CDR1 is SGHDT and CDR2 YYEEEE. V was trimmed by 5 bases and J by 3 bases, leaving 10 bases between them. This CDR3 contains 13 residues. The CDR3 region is CASRRQPTDTQYF. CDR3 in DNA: TGTGCCAGCAGACGACAGCCGACAGATACGCAGTATTTT.

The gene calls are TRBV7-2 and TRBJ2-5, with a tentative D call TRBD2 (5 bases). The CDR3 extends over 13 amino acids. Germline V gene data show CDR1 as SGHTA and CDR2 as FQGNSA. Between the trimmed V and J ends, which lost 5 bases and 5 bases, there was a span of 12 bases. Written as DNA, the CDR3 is TGTGCCAGCAGCAGTGCCCGGAGGGAGACCCAGTACTTC. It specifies CASSSARRETQYF.

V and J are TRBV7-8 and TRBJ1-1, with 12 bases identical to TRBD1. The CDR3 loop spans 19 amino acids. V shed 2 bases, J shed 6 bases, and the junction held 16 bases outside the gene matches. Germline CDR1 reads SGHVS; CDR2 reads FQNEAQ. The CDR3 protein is CASSLLTLVSGTGGPEAFF. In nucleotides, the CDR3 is TGTGCCAGCAGCTTACTAACCCTCGTGTCCGGGACAGGGGGCCCTGAAGCTTTCTTT.

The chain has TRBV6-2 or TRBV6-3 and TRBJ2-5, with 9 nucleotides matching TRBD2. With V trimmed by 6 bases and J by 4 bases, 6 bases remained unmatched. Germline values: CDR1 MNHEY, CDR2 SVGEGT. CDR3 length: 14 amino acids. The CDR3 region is CASRGSGGGETQYF. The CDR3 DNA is TGTGCCAGCAGGGGTAGCGGGGGAGGAGAGACCCAGTACTTC.

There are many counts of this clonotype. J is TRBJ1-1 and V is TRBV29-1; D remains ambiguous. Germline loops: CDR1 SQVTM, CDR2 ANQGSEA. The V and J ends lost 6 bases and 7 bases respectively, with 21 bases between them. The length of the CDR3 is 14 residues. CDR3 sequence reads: CSVDYEGLRSEAFF. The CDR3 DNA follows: TGCAGCGTGGATTACGAAGGGCTTCGCAGTGAAGCTTTCTTT.

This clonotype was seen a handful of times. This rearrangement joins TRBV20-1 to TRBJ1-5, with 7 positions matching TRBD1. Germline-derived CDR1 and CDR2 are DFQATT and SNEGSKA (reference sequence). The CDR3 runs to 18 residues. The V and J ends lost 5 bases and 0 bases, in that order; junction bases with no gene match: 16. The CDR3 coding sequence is TGCAGTGCTGATCGTAACCTAGGCAGGGGGTTTAGCAATCAGCCCCAGCATTTT. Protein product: CSADRNLGRGFSNQPQHF.

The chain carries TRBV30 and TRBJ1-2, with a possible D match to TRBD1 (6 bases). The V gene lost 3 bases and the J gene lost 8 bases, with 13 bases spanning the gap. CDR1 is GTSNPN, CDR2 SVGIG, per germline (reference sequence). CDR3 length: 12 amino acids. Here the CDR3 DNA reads TGTGCCTGGAGCCGCGACAGGAGCGGCTACACCTTC. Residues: CAWSRDRSGYTF.

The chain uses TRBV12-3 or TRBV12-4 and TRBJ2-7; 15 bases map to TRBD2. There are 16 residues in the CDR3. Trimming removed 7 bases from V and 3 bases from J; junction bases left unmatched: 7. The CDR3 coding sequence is TGTGCCAGCACCGCCGGACTAGCGGGGGGGAACTACGAGCAGTACTTC. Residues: CASTAGLAGGNYEQYF.

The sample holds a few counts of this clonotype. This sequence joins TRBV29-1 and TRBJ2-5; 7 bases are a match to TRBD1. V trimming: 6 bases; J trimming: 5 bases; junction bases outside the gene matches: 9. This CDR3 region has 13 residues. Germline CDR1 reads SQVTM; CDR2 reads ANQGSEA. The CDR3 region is CSVDRDRGETQYF. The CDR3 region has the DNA TGCAGCGTAGACAGGGATCGGGGTGAGACCCAGTACTTC.

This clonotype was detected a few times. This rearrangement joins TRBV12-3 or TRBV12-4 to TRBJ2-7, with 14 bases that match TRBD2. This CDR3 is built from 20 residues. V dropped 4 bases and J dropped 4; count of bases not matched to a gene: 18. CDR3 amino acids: CASSSSRPSGTSGGRYEQYF. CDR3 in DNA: TGTGCCAGCAGTTCTTCACGGCCTTCCGGGACTAGCGGGGGCCGTTACGAGCAGTACTTC.

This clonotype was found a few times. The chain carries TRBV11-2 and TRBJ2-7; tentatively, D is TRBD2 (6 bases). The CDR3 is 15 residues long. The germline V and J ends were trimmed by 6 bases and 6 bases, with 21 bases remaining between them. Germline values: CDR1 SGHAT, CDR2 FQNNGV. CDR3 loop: CASRQPGAGWREQYF. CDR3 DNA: TGTGCCAGCAGACAGCCGGGAGCTGGTTGGCGCGAGCAGTACTTC.

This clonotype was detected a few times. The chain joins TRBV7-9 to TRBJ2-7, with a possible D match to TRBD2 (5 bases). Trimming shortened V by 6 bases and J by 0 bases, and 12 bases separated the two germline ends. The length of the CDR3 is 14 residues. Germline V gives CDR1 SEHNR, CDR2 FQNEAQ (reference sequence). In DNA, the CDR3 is TGTGCCAGCAGACCTACTAGGGACTCCTACGAGCAGTACTTC. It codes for CASRPTRDSYEQYF.

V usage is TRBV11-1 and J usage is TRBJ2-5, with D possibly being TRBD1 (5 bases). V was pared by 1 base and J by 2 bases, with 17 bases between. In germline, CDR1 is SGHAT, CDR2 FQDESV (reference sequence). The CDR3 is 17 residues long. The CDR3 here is CASSLVPGQSHQETQYF. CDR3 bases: TGTGCCAGCAGCTTAGTCCCAGGGCAGTCTCATCAAGAGACCCAGTACTTC.

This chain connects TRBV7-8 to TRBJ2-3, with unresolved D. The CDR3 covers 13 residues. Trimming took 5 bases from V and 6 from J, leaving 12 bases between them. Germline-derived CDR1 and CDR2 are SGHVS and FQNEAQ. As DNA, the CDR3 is TGTGCCAGCAGCCCAGCCCTGCTGGATACGCAGTATTTT. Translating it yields CASSPALLDTQYF. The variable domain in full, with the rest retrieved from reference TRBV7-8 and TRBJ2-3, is GAGVSQSPRYKVAKRGQDVALRCDPISGHVSLFWYQQALGQGPEFLTYFQNEAQLDKSGLPSDRFFAERPEGSVSTLKIQRTQQEDSAVYLCASSPALLDTQYFGPGTRLTVL.

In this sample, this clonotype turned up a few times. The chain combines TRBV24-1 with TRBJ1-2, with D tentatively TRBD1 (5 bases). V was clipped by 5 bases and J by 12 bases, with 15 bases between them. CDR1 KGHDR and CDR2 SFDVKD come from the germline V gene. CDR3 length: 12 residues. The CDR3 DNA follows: TGTGCCACCAGTGCGGGGGACCGCGTTGACACCTTC. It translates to CATSAGDRVDTF.

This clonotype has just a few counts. CDR3 DNA: TGCGCCAGCAGCCGACGGTGGAATGAGCAGTTCTTC. Protein: CASSRRWNEQFF. This sequence joins TRBV4-3 and TRBJ2-1; D uncertain. The germline V gene encodes CDR1 LGHNA and CDR2 YSLEER. The CDR3 extends over 12 amino acids. V gave up 4 bases and J gave up 7 bases, with 8 bases separating them.

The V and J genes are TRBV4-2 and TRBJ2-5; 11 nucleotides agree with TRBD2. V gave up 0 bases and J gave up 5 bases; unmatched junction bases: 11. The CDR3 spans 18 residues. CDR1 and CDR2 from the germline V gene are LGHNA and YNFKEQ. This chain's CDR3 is CASSQELAATSGTETQYF. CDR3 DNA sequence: TGTGCCAGCAGCCAAGAATTAGCTGCGACTAGCGGGACGGAGACCCAGTACTTC.

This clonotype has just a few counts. The CDR3 loop reads CASSLLSLAREGQYEQYF. The CDR3 DNA reads as TGTGCCAGCAGCTTACTCTCACTGGCACGGGAGGGCCAATACGAGCAGTACTTC. The chain combines TRBV7-9 with TRBJ2-7; 8 positions agree with TRBD2. The CDR3 is 18 amino acids. With 2 bases clipped from V and 4 bases from J, the junction kept 16 bases outside the gene matches. CDR1 is SEHNR and CDR2 is FQNEAQ in the germline V gene (reference sequence). Full variable domain (outside the CDR3, taken from reference TRBV7-9 and TRBJ2-7): DTGVSQNPRHKITKRGQNVTFRCDPISEHNRLYWYRQTLGQGPEFLTYFQNEAQLEKSRLLSDRFSAERPKGSFSTLEIQRTEQGDSAMYLCASSLLSLAREGQYEQYFGPGTRLTVT.

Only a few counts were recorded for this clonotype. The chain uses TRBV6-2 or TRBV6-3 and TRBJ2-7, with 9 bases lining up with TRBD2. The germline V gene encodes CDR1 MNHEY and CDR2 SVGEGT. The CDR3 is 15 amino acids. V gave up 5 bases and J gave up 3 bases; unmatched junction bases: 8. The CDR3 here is CASSTLAGILYEQYF. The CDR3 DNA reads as TGTGCCAGCAGTACCCTAGCGGGGATCCTCTACGAGCAGTACTTC.

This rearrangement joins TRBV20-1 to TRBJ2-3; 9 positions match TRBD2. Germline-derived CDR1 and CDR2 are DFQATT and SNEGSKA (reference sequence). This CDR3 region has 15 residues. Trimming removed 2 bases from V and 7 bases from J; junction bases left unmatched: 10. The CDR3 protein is CSARHQLAGTNTQYF. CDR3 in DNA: TGCAGTGCTAGACACCAACTAGCGGGCACGAATACGCAGTATTTT.

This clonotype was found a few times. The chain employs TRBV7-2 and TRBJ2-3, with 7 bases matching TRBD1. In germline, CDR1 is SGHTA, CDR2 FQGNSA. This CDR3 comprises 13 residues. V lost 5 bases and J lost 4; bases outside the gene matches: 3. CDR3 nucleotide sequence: TGTGCCAGCAGCCCCCAGGGGGCAGATACGCAGTATTTT. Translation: CASSPQGADTQYF.

CDR3 DNA: TGCAGTGCTAGAGATTCCGGGACACCAAATTACGAGCAGTACTTC. It translates to CSARDSGTPNYEQYF. This chain links TRBV20-1 with TRBJ2-7; tentative D call: TRBD1 (6 bases). In germline, CDR1 is DFQATT, CDR2 SNEGSKA (reference sequence). The CDR3 sequence is 15 residues long. V lost 0 bases, J lost 4 bases, and 16 bases lay in between.

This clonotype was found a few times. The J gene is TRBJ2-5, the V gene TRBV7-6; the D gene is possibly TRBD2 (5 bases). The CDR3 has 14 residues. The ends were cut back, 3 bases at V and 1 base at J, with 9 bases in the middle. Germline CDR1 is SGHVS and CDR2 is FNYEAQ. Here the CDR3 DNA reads TGTGCCAGCAGCTTTACAGCGGTCCAAGAGACCCAGTACTTC. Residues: CASSFTAVQETQYF.

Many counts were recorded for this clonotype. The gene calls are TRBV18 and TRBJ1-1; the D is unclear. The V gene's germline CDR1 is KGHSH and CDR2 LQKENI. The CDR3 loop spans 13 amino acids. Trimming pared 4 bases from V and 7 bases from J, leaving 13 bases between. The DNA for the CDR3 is TGTGCCAGCTCACGATCGAGTTCAAGTGAAGCTTTCTTT. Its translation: CASSRSSSSEAFF. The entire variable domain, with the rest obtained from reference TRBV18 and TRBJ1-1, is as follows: NAGVMQNPRHLVRRRGQEARLRCSPMKGHSHVYWYRQLPEEGLKFMVYLQKENIIDESGMPKERFSAEFPKEGPSILRIQQVVRGDSAAYFCASSRSSSSEAFFGQGTRLTVV.

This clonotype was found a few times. The CDR3 spells CASSRLRQTGGYGYTF. DNA for the CDR3: TGTGCCAGCAGCCGACTTCGCCAAACAGGGGGCTACGGCTACACCTTC. The J gene is TRBJ1-2, the V gene TRBV6-6; 9 nucleotides agree with TRBD1. The CDR3 sequence is 16 residues long. Germline values: CDR1 MNHNY, CDR2 SVGAGI (reference sequence). Germline trimming cut 6 bases from V and 8 bases from J; bases unmatched to any gene: 16.